This T cell receptor beta chain was recorded in a study of identical twins. This clonotype was seen more than once but under ten times. Trimming took off 5 bases at V and 5 bases at J, with 9 bases between the two ends. Germline V CDR1 and CDR2: DFQATT, SNEGSKA (reference sequence). The CDR3 contains 11 residues. TCRdb processed the 5' RACE reads anew with MiXCR; each CDR3 protein has one entry. The repertoire holds roughly 700,000 distinct CDR3 sequences, 8% to 9% seen once, with about 0.98% in the top ten. These records were also assigned to another study, of yellow fever vaccine responses in identical twins.

Sequenced material: PBMCs. The rearrangement joins TRBV20-1 to TRBJ2-5; D is unresolved. The receptor's source is a woman in her late teens or twenties in good health. CDR3 region: CSARRTETQYF. CDR3 sequence (DNA): TGCAGTGCTCGGAGAACGGAGACCCAGTACTTC.